The 10 T cell receptor beta chains reported below all come from one sample, sequenced in a study of identical twins. TCRdb ran MiXCR on the 5' RACE reads and lists one entry per CDR3 protein. The sample contains about 900,000 distinct CDR3 sequences, about 12% of which appear only once. Separately, the same data were catalogued under a study of yellow fever vaccine responses in identical twins.

The sequencing input was PBMCs. These receptors all stem from a young woman in good health.

The chain recombines TRBV18 with TRBJ2-7; the match to TRBD2 covers 13 bases. V trimming: 8 bases; J trimming: 2 bases; junction bases outside the gene matches: 9. There are 16 residues in the CDR3. CDR1 KGHSH and CDR2 LQKENI come from the germline V gene. In DNA form, the CDR3 reads TGTGCCAGCGCACAGCCCGGGACTAGCGGGACCTACGAGCAGTACTTC. Protein sequence: CASAQPGTSGTYEQYF.

This clonotype has more than one count but fewer than ten. The rearrangement links TRBV6-1 to TRBJ1-4, with 10 bases identical to TRBD1. The germline CDR1 and CDR2 sequences are MNHNS and SASEGT. The V and J ends lost 5 bases and 4 bases, in that order; junction bases with no gene match: 13. The CDR3 is 18 residues long. CDR3 nucleotide sequence: TGTGCCAGCAGTCGTGGACTCAGACAGGGGGCAGTTAATGAAAAACTGTTTTTT. Its protein is CASSRGLRQGAVNEKLFF.

This clonotype was detected ten times or more. The V and J genes are TRBV12-3 or TRBV12-4 and TRBJ2-1, with D possibly TRBD1 on 6 matching bases. Trimming shortened V by 6 bases and J by 4 bases, and 16 bases separated the two germline ends. The CDR3 runs 15 residues. CDR3 DNA sequence: TGTGCCAGCAGCAGACCAGGGGCCGGATACAATGAGCAGTTCTTC. Translated, it gives CASSRPGAGYNEQFF.

V usage is TRBV12-3 or TRBV12-4 and J usage is TRBJ2-7; 9 nucleotides match TRBD2. The ends lost 5 bases at V and 2 bases at J; junction bases unmatched: 7. The CDR3 sequence is 15 residues long. The CDR3 is CASSGRLADPYEQYF. For the CDR3, the DNA is TGTGCCAGCAGTGGGCGACTAGCGGACCCCTACGAGCAGTACTTC.

The rearrangement links TRBV2 to TRBJ2-1; D might be TRBD1 (5 bases). The ends were cut back, 2 bases at V and 8 bases at J, with 16 bases in the middle. Germline loops: CDR1 SNHLY, CDR2 FYNNEI. The CDR3 spans 15 residues. CDR3 region: CASSETRALLDEQFF. The CDR3 DNA follows: TGTGCCAGCAGTGAAACCAGGGCACTCTTGGATGAGCAGTTCTTC. Together with reference TRBV2 and TRBJ2-1, the CDR3 gives the full variable domain: EPEVTQTPSHQVTQMGQEVILRCVPISNHLYFYWYRQILGQKVEFLVSFYNNEISEKSEIFDDQFSVERPDGSNFTLKIRSTKLEDSAMYFCASSETRALLDEQFFGPGTRLTVL.

This clonotype was observed a few times. The J gene is TRBJ2-1, the V gene TRBV7-9; 12 bases are shared with TRBD2. The CDR3 is 16 amino acids. Looked up from germline, CDR1 is SEHNR and CDR2 is FQNEAQ (reference sequence). Trimming cost V 5 bases and J 9 bases; bases outside gene matches: 11. The CDR3 region is CASSPLVGLAGIEQFF. Written as DNA, the CDR3 is TGTGCCAGCAGCCCCCTAGTCGGACTAGCGGGGATTGAGCAGTTCTTC.

In this sample, this clonotype turned up a few times. The chain is built from TRBV20-1 and TRBJ2-5; TRBD2 matches 10 bases. Germline V gene data show CDR1 as DFQATT and CDR2 as SNEGSKA (reference sequence). This CDR3 has 15 amino acids. V lost 2 bases and J lost 7; bases outside the gene matches: 10. Here the CDR3 DNA reads TGCAGTGCTAGACTTCTAGCGGGGGCCGAGGGGACCCAGTACTTC. Encoded protein: CSARLLAGAEGTQYF.

There are many counts of this clonotype. The CDR3 nucleotides are TGTGCCAGCAGCTTAGATGCTCGTCGGCAGAACACTGAAGCTTTCTTT. It codes for CASSLDARRQNTEAFF. The V call is TRBV11-2, the J call TRBJ1-1; D is ambiguous. Trimming left V 0 bases short and J 1 base short, with 12 bases between. Per germline, CDR1 SGHAT and CDR2 FQNNGV. CDR3 length: 16 residues.

The sample holds a few counts of this clonotype. The V call is TRBV6-1, the J call TRBJ1-5, with unresolved D. Germline V gene sequence: CDR1 MNHNS, CDR2 SASEGT. V gave up 4 bases and J gave up 4 bases, with 11 bases separating them. The CDR3 contains 14 residues. The CDR3 sequence is CASSAEAANQPQHF. CDR3 sequence (DNA): TGTGCCAGCAGTGCGGAGGCTGCAAATCAGCCCCAGCATTTT.

This clonotype occurred a few times. The chain has TRBV11-2 and TRBJ1-3; TRBD1 aligns across 9 bases. The J segment lost 0 bases and the V segment lost 3 bases, leaving 6 bases of the junction unmatched. Germline V lookup: CDR1 SGHAT, CDR2 FQNNGV. This CDR3 is 17 amino acids long. CDR3 DNA sequence: TGTGCCAGCAGCTTCCGGGACAGGGTTTTCTCTGGAAACACCATATATTTT. This encodes CASSFRDRVFSGNTIYF.